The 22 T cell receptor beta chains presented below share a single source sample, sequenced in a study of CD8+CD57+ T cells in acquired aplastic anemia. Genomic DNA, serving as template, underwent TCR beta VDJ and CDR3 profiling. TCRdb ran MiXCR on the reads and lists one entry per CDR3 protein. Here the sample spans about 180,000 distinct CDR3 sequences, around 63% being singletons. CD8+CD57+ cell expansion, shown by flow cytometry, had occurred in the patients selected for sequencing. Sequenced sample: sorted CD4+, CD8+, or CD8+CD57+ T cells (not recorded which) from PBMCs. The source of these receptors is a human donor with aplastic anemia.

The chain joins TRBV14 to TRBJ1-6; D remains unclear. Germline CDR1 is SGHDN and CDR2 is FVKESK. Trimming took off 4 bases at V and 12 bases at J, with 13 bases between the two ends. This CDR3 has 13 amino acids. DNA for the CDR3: TGTGCCAGCAGCCTTGTTGGAGGAGGACCCCTCCACTTT. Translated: CASSLVGGGPLHF.

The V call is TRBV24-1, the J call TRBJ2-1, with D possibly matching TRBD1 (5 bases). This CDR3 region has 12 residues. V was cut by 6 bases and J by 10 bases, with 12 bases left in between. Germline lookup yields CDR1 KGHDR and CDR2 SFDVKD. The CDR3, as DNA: TGTGCCACCAGTAGGTGGGGCTGGGAGCAGTTCTTC. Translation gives CATSRWGWEQFF.

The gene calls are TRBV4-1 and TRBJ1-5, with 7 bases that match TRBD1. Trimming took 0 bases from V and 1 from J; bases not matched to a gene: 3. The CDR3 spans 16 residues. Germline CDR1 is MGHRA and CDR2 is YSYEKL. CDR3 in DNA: TGCGCCAGCAGCCAAGAGCCGACAGGGAGCAATCAGCCCCAGCATTTT. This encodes CASSQEPTGSNQPQHF.

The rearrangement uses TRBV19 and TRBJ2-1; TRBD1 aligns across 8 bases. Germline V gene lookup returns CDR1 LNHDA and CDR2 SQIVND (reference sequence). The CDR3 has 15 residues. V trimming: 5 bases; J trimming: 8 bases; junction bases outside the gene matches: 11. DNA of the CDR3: TGTGCCAGTAGTCCCACCGGGACAGGAGGAGATGAGCAGTTCTTC. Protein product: CASSPTGTGGDEQFF. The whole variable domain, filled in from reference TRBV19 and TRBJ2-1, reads DGGITQSPKYLFRKEGQNVTLSCEQNLNHDAMYWYRQDPGQGLRLIYYSQIVNDFQKGDIAEGYSVSREKKESFPLTVTSAQKNPTAFYLCASSPTGTGGDEQFFGPGTRLTVL.

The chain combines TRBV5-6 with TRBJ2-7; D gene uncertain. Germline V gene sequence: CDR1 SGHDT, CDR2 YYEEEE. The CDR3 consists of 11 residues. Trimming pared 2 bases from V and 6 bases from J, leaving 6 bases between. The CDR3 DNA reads TGTGCCAGCAGCTTCAGGCGCGAGCAGTACTTC. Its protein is CASSFRREQYF.

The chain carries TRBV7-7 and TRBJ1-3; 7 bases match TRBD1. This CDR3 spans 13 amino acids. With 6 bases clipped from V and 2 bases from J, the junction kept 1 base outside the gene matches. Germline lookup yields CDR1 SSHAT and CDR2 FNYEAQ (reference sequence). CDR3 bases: TGTGCCAGCAGTACAGGGGCTGGAAACACCATATATTTT. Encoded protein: CASSTGAGNTIYF.

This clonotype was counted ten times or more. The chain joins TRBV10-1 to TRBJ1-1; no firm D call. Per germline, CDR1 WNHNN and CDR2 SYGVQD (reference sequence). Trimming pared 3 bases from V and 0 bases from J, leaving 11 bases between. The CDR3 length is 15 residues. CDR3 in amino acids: CASSENGQLNTEAFF. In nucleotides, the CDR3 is TGCGCCAGCAGTGAAAATGGCCAACTGAACACTGAAGCTTTCTTT.

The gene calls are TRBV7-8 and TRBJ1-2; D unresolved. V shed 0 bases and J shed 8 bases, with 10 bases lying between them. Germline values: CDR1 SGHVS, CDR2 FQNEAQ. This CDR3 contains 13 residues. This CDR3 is CASSLAREGGYTF. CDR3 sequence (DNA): TGTGCCAGCAGCTTAGCGCGGGAGGGAGGCTACACCTTC.

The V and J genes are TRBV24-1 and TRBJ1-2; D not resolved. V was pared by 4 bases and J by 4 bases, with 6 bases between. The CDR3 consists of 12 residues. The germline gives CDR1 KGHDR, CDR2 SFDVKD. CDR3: CATSDGVYGYTF. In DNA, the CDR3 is TGTGCCACCAGTGACGGAGTCTATGGCTACACCTTC.

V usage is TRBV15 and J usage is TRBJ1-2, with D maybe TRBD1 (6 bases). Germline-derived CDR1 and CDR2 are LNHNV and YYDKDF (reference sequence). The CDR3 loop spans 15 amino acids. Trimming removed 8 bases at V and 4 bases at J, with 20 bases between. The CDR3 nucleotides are TGTGCCACCCAAAAGGGCCAGGACAGATCCTATGGCTACACCTTC. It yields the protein CATQKGQDRSYGYTF.

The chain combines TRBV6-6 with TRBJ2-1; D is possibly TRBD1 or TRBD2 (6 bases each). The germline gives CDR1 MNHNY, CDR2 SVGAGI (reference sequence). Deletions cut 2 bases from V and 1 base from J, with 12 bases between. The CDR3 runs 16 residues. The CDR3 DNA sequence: TGTGCCAGCAGTTACGAGGAGGGGGAGTCCTACAATGAGCAGTTCTTC. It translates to CASSYEEGESYNEQFF.

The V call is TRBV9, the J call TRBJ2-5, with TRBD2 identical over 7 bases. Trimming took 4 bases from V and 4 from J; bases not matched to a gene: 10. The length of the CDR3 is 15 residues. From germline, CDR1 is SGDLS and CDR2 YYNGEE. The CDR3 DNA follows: TGTGCCAGCAGCCCGAGGAGATTAGCGGGAGAGACCCAGTACTTC. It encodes CASSPRRLAGETQYF.

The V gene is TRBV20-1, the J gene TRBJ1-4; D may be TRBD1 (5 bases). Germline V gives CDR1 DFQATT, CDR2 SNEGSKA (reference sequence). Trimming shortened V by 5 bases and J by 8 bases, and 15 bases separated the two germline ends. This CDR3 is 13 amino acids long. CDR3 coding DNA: TGCAGTGCTCGCAGGGCTGGAATGGAAAAACTGTTTTTT. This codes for CSARRAGMEKLFF.

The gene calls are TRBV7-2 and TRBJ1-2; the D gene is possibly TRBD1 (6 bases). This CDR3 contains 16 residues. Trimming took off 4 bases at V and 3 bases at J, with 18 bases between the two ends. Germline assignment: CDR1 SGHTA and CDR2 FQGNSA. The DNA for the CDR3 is TGTGCCAGCAGCTCCCGGGTAAGGGGGGCGGACTATGGCTACACCTTC. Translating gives CASSSRVRGADYGYTF.

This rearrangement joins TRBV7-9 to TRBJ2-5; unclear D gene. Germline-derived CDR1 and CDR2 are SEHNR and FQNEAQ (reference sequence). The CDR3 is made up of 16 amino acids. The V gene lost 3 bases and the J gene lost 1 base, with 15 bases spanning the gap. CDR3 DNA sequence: TGTGCCAGCAGCTTTAGTATAGTCTCCCGCCAAGAGACCCAGTACTTC. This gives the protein CASSFSIVSRQETQYF.

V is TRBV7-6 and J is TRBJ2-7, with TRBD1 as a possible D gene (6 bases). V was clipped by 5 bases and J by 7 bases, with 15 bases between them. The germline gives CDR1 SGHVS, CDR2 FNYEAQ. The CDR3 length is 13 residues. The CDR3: CASSASGAREQYF. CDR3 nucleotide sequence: TGTGCCAGCAGCGCATCAGGGGCGAGGGAGCAGTACTTC.

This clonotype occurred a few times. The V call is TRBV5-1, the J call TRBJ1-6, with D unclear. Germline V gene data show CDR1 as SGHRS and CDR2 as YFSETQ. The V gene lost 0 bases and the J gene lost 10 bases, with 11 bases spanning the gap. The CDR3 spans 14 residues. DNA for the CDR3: TGCGCCAGCAGCTTGGCTCGGGCGGGGTCACCCCTCCACTTT. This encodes CASSLARAGSPLHF.

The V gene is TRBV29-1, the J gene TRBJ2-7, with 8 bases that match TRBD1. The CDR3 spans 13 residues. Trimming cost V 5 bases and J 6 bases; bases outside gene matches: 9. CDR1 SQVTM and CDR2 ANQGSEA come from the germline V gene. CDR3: CSVRTGRAPEQYF. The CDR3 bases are TGCAGCGTTAGGACAGGGCGGGCCCCCGAGCAGTACTTC.

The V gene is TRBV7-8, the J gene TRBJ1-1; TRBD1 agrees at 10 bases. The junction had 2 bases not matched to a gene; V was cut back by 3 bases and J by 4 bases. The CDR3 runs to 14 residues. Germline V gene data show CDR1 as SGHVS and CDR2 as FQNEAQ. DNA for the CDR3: TGTGCCAGCAGCTTCCGGACAGGGGGCACTGAAGCTTTCTTT. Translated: CASSFRTGGTEAFF.

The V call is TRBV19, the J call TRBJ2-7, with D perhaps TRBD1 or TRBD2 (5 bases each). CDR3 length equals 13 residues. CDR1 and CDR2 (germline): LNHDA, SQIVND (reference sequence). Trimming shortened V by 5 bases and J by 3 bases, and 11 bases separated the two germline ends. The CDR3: CASSVGGNYEQYF. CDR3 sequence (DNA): TGTGCCAGTAGTGTTGGGGGAAACTACGAGCAGTACTTC.

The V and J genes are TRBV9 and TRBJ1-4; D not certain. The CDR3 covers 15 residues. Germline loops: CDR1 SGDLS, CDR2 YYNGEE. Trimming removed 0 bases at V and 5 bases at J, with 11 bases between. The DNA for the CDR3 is TGTGCCAGCAGCGTAGCCGGAGTCAGCAATGAAAAACTGTTTTTT. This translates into CASSVAGVSNEKLFF.

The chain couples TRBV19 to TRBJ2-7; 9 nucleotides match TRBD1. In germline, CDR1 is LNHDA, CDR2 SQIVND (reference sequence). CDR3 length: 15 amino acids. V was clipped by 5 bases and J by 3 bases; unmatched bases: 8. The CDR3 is CASSSTPGQGYEQYF. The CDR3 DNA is TGTGCCAGTAGTTCCACTCCGGGACAGGGCTACGAGCAGTACTTC.